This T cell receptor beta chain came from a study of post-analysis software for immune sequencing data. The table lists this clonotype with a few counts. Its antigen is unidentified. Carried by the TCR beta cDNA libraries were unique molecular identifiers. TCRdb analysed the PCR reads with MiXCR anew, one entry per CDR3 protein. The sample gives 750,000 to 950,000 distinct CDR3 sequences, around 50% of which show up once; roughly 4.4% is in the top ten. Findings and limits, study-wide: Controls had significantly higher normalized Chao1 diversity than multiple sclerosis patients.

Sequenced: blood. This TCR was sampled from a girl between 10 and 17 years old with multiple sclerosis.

The CDR3 loop is CAISESGGSNQPQHF. CDR3 bases: TGTGCCATCAGTGAGTCAGGAGGGAGCAATCAGCCCCAGCATTTT. The chain carries TRBV10-3 and TRBJ1-5; no firm D call. V lost 0 bases to trimming and J lost 1 base, with 7 bases between them. The germline V gene encodes CDR1 ENHRY and CDR2 SYGVKD. The CDR3 length is 15 residues.